These 17 T cell receptor beta chains were sequenced from one sample in a study of T cell repertoires in cytomegalovirus infection. TCRdb reprocessed the reads with MiXCR, giving one entry per CDR3 protein. The data show about 530,000 distinct CDR3 sequences, about 26% seen once. Sequencing was carried out using PBMCs. The receptors originated from a human donor in good health (CMV status not recorded). Some clones in this sample may be carry-over from other donors' samples.

This sequence joins TRBV6-5 and TRBJ2-3, with 9 bases lining up with TRBD1. The J segment lost 9 bases and the V segment lost 2 bases, leaving 0 bases of the junction unmatched. The CDR3 has 12 amino acids. The germline gives CDR1 MNHEY, CDR2 SVGAGI. CDR3 in DNA: TGTGCCAGCAGTTACACAGGGGGCACGCAGTATTTT. It specifies CASSYTGGTQYF.

The rearrangement uses TRBV14 and TRBJ1-2; 8 bases fit TRBD1. With 4 bases clipped from V and 0 bases from J, the junction kept 7 bases outside the gene matches. The CDR3 covers 16 residues. Germline V gene sequence: CDR1 SGHDN, CDR2 FVKESK. Here the CDR3 DNA reads TGTGCCAGCAGCCCACTGCTGACAGGGGCTAACTATGGCTACACCTTC. It encodes CASSPLLTGANYGYTF.

The genes are TRBV23-1 and TRBJ2-7; D may be TRBD1 (6 bases). TRBV23-1 is classed as an ORF, of uncertain function. The CDR3 is made up of 12 amino acids. CDR3 sequence (DNA): TGCACAGAGCAGGGGATCCCCTTCGAGCAGTACTTC. This translates into CTEQGIPFEQYF.

There are many counts of this clonotype. V and J are TRBV12-5 and TRBJ1-5, with D hard to call. Germline CDR1 LGHNT, CDR2 FRNRAP. This CDR3 contains 13 residues. Trimming removed 4 bases at V and 6 bases at J, with 10 bases between. Here the CDR3 DNA reads TGTGCTAGTGGTTGGTCCGAGGCTCAGCCCCAGCATTTT. It translates to CASGWSEAQPQHF.

The sample holds many counts of this clonotype. The gene calls are TRBV7-9 and TRBJ2-5; 12 bases map to TRBD1. The ends lost 3 bases at V and 4 bases at J; junction bases unmatched: 9. CDR1 and CDR2 from the germline V gene are SEHNR and FQNEAQ (reference sequence). This CDR3 region has 17 residues. CDR3 bases: TGTGCCAGCAGCTTCCCCCTCCGGGACAGGGGGCCAGAGACCCAGTACTTC. Translation gives CASSFPLRDRGPETQYF.

The chain uses TRBV20-1 and TRBJ2-3; D is unclear. Between the trimmed V and J ends, which lost 6 bases and 2 bases, there was a span of 6 bases. This CDR3 is built from 11 residues. Germline loops: CDR1 DFQATT, CDR2 SNEGSKA (reference sequence). CDR3 in amino acids: CSAGHTDTQYF. CDR3 in DNA: TGCAGTGCAGGCCACACAGATACGCAGTATTTT.

The chain is built from TRBV7-2 and TRBJ2-3, with D maybe TRBD2 (6 bases). CDR3 size: 11 residues. Germline values: CDR1 SGHTA, CDR2 FQGNSA. Trimming took 3 bases from V and 11 from J, leaving 9 bases between them. CDR3 residues: CASSFRREQYF. CDR3 DNA: TGTGCCAGCAGCTTTAGGAGGGAGCAGTATTTT.

The chain recombines TRBV12-3 or TRBV12-4 with TRBJ1-6; 7 nucleotides line up with TRBD1. The CDR3 totals 14 residues. V dropped 4 bases and J dropped 9; count of bases not matched to a gene: 6. In nucleotides, the CDR3 is TGTGCCAGCAGTTCTAGGACAGGATCTTCACCCCTCCACTTT. It translates to CASSSRTGSSPLHF.

The chain links TRBV6-5 to TRBJ2-5; no firm D call. The germline gives CDR1 MNHEY, CDR2 SVGAGI. CDR3 size: 13 residues. The germline V and J ends were trimmed by 7 bases and 2 bases, with 11 bases remaining between them. Here the CDR3 reads CASNLVGQETQYF. In nucleotides, the CDR3 is TGTGCCAGCAATTTAGTCGGTCAAGAGACCCAGTACTTC.

The V call is TRBV10-2, the J call TRBJ2-2; TRBD2 matches 9 bases. The CDR3 extends over 14 amino acids. CDR1 and CDR2 from the germline V gene are WSHSY and SAAADI. V lost 4 bases and J lost 6; bases outside the gene matches: 3. In nucleotides, the CDR3 is TGCGCCAGCAGTGCCCTAGCGGGACCCGGGGAGCTGTTTTTT. This gives the protein CASSALAGPGELFF.

In its sample, this clonotype was seen once. The chain links TRBV12-3 or TRBV12-4 to TRBJ2-2; D perhaps matches TRBD1 (6 bases). This CDR3 spans 14 amino acids. The ends were cut back, 6 bases at V and 5 bases at J, with 13 bases in the middle. CDR3: CASSPRGKTGELFF. The CDR3 nucleotides are TGTGCCAGCAGCCCCAGGGGAAAAACCGGGGAGCTGTTTTTT.

This clonotype was counted a few times. V gene TRBV7-9 combines with J gene TRBJ1-2, with D unresolved. Germline V gives CDR1 SEHNR, CDR2 FQNEAQ (reference sequence). The CDR3 extends over 13 amino acids. The V end was cut by 5 bases, the J end by 4 bases, with 11 bases between. CDR3 in amino acids: CASSQDTTYGYTF. CDR3 DNA sequence: TGTGCCAGCAGCCAAGACACTACCTATGGCTACACCTTC. Full variable domain (rest looked up from reference TRBV7-9 and TRBJ1-2): DTGVSQNPRHKITKRGQNVTFRCDPISEHNRLYWYRQTLGQGPEFLTYFQNEAQLEKSRLLSDRFSAERPKGSFSTLEIQRTEQGDSAMYLCASSQDTTYGYTFGSGTRLTVV.

The chain couples TRBV7-9 to TRBJ1-2, with 8 bases identical to TRBD1. The CDR3 spans 15 residues. The ends lost 7 bases at V and 2 bases at J; junction bases unmatched: 9. CDR1 is SEHNR, CDR2 FQNEAQ, per germline (reference sequence). The chain's CDR3 is CASKGQETLNYGYTF. The CDR3 DNA reads as TGTGCCAGCAAGGGACAGGAGACCCTAAACTATGGCTACACCTTC.

This clonotype was found many times. This chain uses TRBV7-2 with TRBJ1-5, with D unclear. The V gene lost 0 bases and the J gene lost 8 bases, with 11 bases spanning the gap. This CDR3 region has 14 residues. The V gene's germline CDR1 is SGHTA and CDR2 FQGNSA. The chain's CDR3 is CASSLAGNGEPQHF. CDR3 DNA: TGTGCCAGCAGCTTAGCGGGAAACGGGGAGCCCCAGCATTTT.

The chain carries TRBV6-2 or TRBV6-3 and TRBJ2-7, with D tentatively TRBD2 (6 bases). This CDR3 spans 14 amino acids. Trimming took 7 bases from V and 0 from J, leaving 13 bases between them. The V gene's germline CDR1 is MNHEY and CDR2 SVGEGT. CDR3 nucleotides: TGTGCCAGCACACCAAGCGGGCCCTCCTACGAGCAGTACTTC. Protein product: CASTPSGPSYEQYF.

This chain links TRBV7-4 with TRBJ2-7, with 7 nucleotides matching TRBD1. Losses at the gene ends were 5 bases for V and 4 bases for J; bases not matched to a gene: 8. Germline assignment: CDR1 SGHVT and CDR2 SQSDAQ. This CDR3 is built from 14 residues. CDR3: CASSPWTGQYEQYF. As DNA, the CDR3 is TGTGCCAGCAGCCCCTGGACAGGCCAATACGAGCAGTACTTC.

In DNA, the CDR3 is TGTGCCAGCAGCACTACCGGGACCCGGGAGACCCAGTACTTC. Translating it yields CASSTTGTRETQYF. The rearrangement joins TRBV7-2 to TRBJ2-5, with D perhaps TRBD1 or TRBD2 (5 bases each). CDR3 length: 14 amino acids. Germline assignment: CDR1 SGHTA and CDR2 FQGNSA. Trimming left V 5 bases short and J 5 bases short, with 15 bases between.